One and the same sample provided the 30 T cell receptor beta chains below, sequenced in a study of T cells after yellow fever vaccination. Each CDR3 protein gets one entry after TCRdb re-called the 5' RACE reads with MiXCR. The top ten hold 3% to 3.5% of the sample, which has some 300,000 distinct CDR3 sequences, around 10% seen once. Sequencing used CD4+ T cells sorted from PBMCs, obtained 5 days after the yellow fever booster vaccination. These receptors were taken from a man between 18 and 35 years old who received the YFV17D yellow fever vaccine.

This clonotype has just a few counts. V gene TRBV11-2 combines with J gene TRBJ1-2; 12 bases match TRBD1. The germline V gene has CDR1 SGHAT and CDR2 FQNNGV. CDR3 length: 16 amino acids. With 5 bases clipped from V and 4 bases from J, the junction kept 8 bases outside the gene matches. The chain's CDR3 is CASSTGQGAHGYGYTF. The DNA of the CDR3 is TGTGCCAGCAGCACGGGACAGGGGGCGCATGGCTATGGCTACACCTTC. The entire variable domain, with the rest obtained from reference TRBV11-2 and TRBJ1-2, is as follows: EAGVAQSPRYKIIEKRQSVAFWCNPISGHATLYWYQQILGQGPKLLIQFQNNGVVDDSQLPKDRFSAERLKGVDSTLKIQPAKLEDSAVYLCASSTGQGAHGYGYTFGSGTRLTVV.

V usage is TRBV6-5 and J usage is TRBJ2-1; D gene uncertain. Germline V gene sequence: CDR1 MNHEY, CDR2 SVGAGI. This CDR3 region has 14 residues. Trimming shortened V by 5 bases and J by 10 bases, and 18 bases separated the two germline ends. CDR3 amino acids: CASSTRTTGKEQFF. For the CDR3, the DNA is TGTGCCAGCAGTACGCGGACGACCGGCAAGGAGCAGTTCTTC.

This clonotype has just a few counts. This chain links TRBV5-1 with TRBJ2-3; tentative D call: TRBD1 (6 bases). CDR1 and CDR2 from the germline V gene are SGHRS and YFSETQ. The CDR3 extends over 17 amino acids. V lost 5 bases to trimming and J lost 6 bases, with 25 bases between them. The CDR3 reads CASRSGGGRATGDTQYF. The CDR3 coding sequence is TGCGCCAGCAGGAGCGGTGGGGGCCGCGCGACGGGGGATACGCAGTATTTT.

In its sample, this clonotype was seen many times. The chain carries TRBV19 and TRBJ2-2; tentative D call: TRBD1 (6 bases). In germline, CDR1 is LNHDA, CDR2 SQIVND (reference sequence). This CDR3 spans 17 amino acids. V was cut by 4 bases and J by 0 bases, with 15 bases left in between. This CDR3 is CASSTSRGQANTGELFF. In nucleotides, the CDR3 is TGTGCCAGTAGTACATCAAGGGGACAAGCGAACACCGGGGAGCTGTTTTTT.

V is TRBV20-1 and J is TRBJ2-7; D gene ambiguous. The CDR3 totals 10 residues. V lost 3 bases and J lost 5, with 5 bases in between. Germline CDR1 reads DFQATT; CDR2 reads SNEGSKA (reference sequence). The CDR3 DNA sequence: TGCAGTGCTAGTCACCACGAGCAGTACGTC. It translates to CSASHHEQYV.

There are many counts of this clonotype. The chain couples TRBV24-1 to TRBJ1-1; D is uncertain. The CDR3 spans 13 residues. Germline V CDR1 and CDR2: KGHDR, SFDVKD. V gave up 5 bases and J gave up 6 bases, with 12 bases separating them. CDR3 amino acids: CATSAESGAEAFF. The CDR3 bases are TGTGCCACCAGTGCGGAATCGGGCGCTGAAGCTTTCTTT.

This clonotype came up many times. This sequence joins TRBV12-3 or TRBV12-4 and TRBJ1-1; no clear D. V lost 2 bases to trimming and J lost 4 bases, with 11 bases between them. The CDR3 covers 14 residues. For the CDR3, the DNA is TGTGCCAGCAGTTTATACCCAGGTACCACTGAAGCTTTCTTT. It translates to CASSLYPGTTEAFF.

This clonotype came up many times. The chain recombines TRBV18 with TRBJ2-7; D ambiguous. Deletions cut 4 bases from V and 6 bases from J, with 13 bases between. The CDR3 length is 13 residues. Looked up from germline, CDR1 is KGHSH and CDR2 is LQKENI. CDR3 amino acids: CASSQGLSREQYV. The CDR3 nucleotides are TGTGCCAGCTCACAGGGCCTTTCCCGCGAGCAGTACGTC.

This clonotype was observed a handful of times. This chain links TRBV6-5 with TRBJ1-6; D remains ambiguous. V lost 3 bases, J lost 7 bases, and 7 bases lay in between. The CDR3 length is 13 residues. The germline gives CDR1 MNHEY, CDR2 SVGAGI. This CDR3 is CASSYLQNSPLHF. The CDR3 DNA follows: TGTGCCAGCAGTTATTTGCAGAATTCACCCCTCCACTTT.

This clonotype was observed many times. This chain joins TRBV3-1 and TRBJ2-3; no clear D. V was shortened by 4 bases and J by 7 bases, with 12 bases between the two germline ends. CDR3 length equals 13 residues. Germline V CDR1 and CDR2: LGHDT, YNNKEL (reference sequence). Here the CDR3 DNA reads TGTGCCAGCAGCCGTCCGCTGGGGAATACGCAGTATTTT. Its translation: CASSRPLGNTQYF.

This clonotype was picked up a small number of times. The chain has TRBV28 and TRBJ1-2, with TRBD1 matching over 8 bases. The CDR3 spans 17 residues. The V and J ends lost 10 bases and 4 bases, in that order; junction bases with no gene match: 20. Germline values: CDR1 MDHEN, CDR2 SYDVKM. CDR3 nucleotides: TGTGCCACAAAAGGGGCGTACGGACAGGGCGGTATCTATGGCTACACCTTC. Encoded protein: CATKGAYGQGGIYGYTF.

The rearrangement uses TRBV5-1 and TRBJ2-6, with D unresolved. The CDR3 covers 16 residues. The V end lost 1 base, the J end lost 2 bases, and 10 bases lay between the germline ends. The germline CDR1 and CDR2 sequences are SGHRS and YFSETQ. The CDR3 DNA is TGCGCCAGCAGCTTGAATTCGGGCGCTGGGGCCAACGTCCTGACTTTC. This sequence encodes CASSLNSGAGANVLTF.

There are a few counts of this clonotype. The V and J genes are TRBV6-5 and TRBJ1-6; TRBD1 agrees at 7 bases. The CDR3 is 13 amino acids. CDR1 is MNHEY, CDR2 SVGAGI, per germline. V gave up 8 bases and J gave up 10 bases; unmatched junction bases: 8. The CDR3 here is CASGRQGRSPLHF. In DNA form, the CDR3 reads TGTGCCAGCGGGCGACAGGGTCGGTCACCCCTCCACTTT.

In its sample, this clonotype was seen a few times. The genes are TRBV5-1 and TRBJ1-1; 8 bases fit TRBD1. Trimming at V came to 4 bases and at J to 11 bases, leaving 13 bases not matched to a gene. Germline CDR1 reads SGHRS; CDR2 reads YFSETQ. The CDR3 covers 14 residues. The CDR3 here is CASSVDGTGGSAFF. The DNA for the CDR3 is TGCGCCAGCAGCGTGGATGGGACAGGAGGTTCGGCTTTCTTT.

This clonotype was picked up a small number of times. The chain couples TRBV5-1 to TRBJ1-1; perhaps TRBD1 as D (5 bases). The length of the CDR3 is 13 residues. Trimming left V 5 bases short and J 3 bases short, with 11 bases between. Per germline, CDR1 SGHRS and CDR2 YFSETQ. CDR3 DNA: TGCGCCAGCAGGTGGGGGGGAGACACTGAAGCTTTCTTT. Protein: CASRWGGDTEAFF.

This clonotype has more than one count but fewer than ten. The J gene is TRBJ1-2, the V gene TRBV7-9; TRBD1 matches at 7 bases. This CDR3 region has 13 residues. With V trimmed by 5 bases and J by 3 bases, 3 bases remained unmatched. Looked up from germline, CDR1 is SEHNR and CDR2 is FQNEAQ (reference sequence). This CDR3 is CASSEGAYYGYTF. As DNA, the CDR3 is TGTGCCAGCAGCGAGGGGGCATACTATGGCTACACCTTC.

This clonotype was found a few times. This sequence joins TRBV5-1 and TRBJ1-2; D is perhaps TRBD1 (5 bases). This CDR3 is built from 13 residues. Trimming left V 4 bases short and J 7 bases short, with 14 bases between. Germline V gene lookup returns CDR1 SGHRS and CDR2 YFSETQ. The CDR3 protein is CASSTPAGVGYTF. The CDR3 coding sequence is TGCGCCAGCAGCACCCCAGCGGGGGTTGGCTACACCTTC.

The sample holds many counts of this clonotype. V is TRBV5-1 and J is TRBJ2-7, with D perhaps matching TRBD2 (5 bases). V lost 4 bases to trimming and J lost 3 bases, with 8 bases between them. Germline assignment: CDR1 SGHRS and CDR2 YFSETQ. This CDR3 has 12 residues. CDR3 loop: CASSEGFYEQYF. Written as DNA, the CDR3 is TGCGCCAGCAGCGAGGGCTTCTACGAGCAGTACTTC.

The table lists this clonotype with a few counts. The chain is built from TRBV12-5 and TRBJ2-2; D unclear. V lost 1 base and J lost 4, with 10 bases in between. This CDR3 region has 15 residues. The germline CDR1 and CDR2 sequences are LGHNT and FRNRAP. In nucleotides, the CDR3 is TGTGCTAGTGGTTTGGGGGGTGGCATCACCGGGGAGCTGTTTTTT. It translates to CASGLGGGITGELFF.

This clonotype was seen only a few times. V usage is TRBV6-1 and J usage is TRBJ2-3; D ambiguous. Germline lookup yields CDR1 MNHNS and CDR2 SASEGT. V lost 11 bases, J lost 2 bases, and 14 bases lay in between. The CDR3 consists of 13 residues. DNA of the CDR3: TGTGCCGTAACCTCCCGGTACACAGATACGCAGTATTTT. It codes for CAVTSRYTDTQYF.

The chain couples TRBV24-1 to TRBJ2-3, with D perhaps assigned TRBD1 or TRBD2 (5 bases each). Per the germline V gene, CDR1 is KGHDR and CDR2 is SFDVKD. V lost 6 bases, J lost 9 bases, and 18 bases lay in between. CDR3 length: 14 amino acids. CDR3 nucleotide sequence: TGTGCCACCAGTCCAAGGGGACCTCTCGCCACGCAGTATTTT. Amino acids: CATSPRGPLATQYF.

In its sample, this clonotype was seen a few times. CDR3 region: CASSYEYGRGGSNQPQHF. The CDR3 bases are TGTGCCAGCAGTTACGAGTACGGCAGGGGGGGTAGCAATCAGCCCCAGCATTTT. The chain employs TRBV6-6 and TRBJ1-5; 7 bases match TRBD1. Germline CDR1 reads MNHNY; CDR2 reads SVGAGI (reference sequence). V lost 2 bases to trimming and J lost 0 bases; unmatched junction nucleotides: 10. This CDR3 has 18 amino acids.

This clonotype was found a few times. The V call is TRBV12-3 or TRBV12-4, the J call TRBJ2-2; 14 bases match TRBD2. This CDR3 has 17 amino acids. V was clipped by 5 bases and J by 3 bases; unmatched bases: 5. The CDR3 DNA reads TGTGCCAGCAGTCAGACTAGCGGGGGGGCATACACCGGGGAGCTGTTTTTT. Protein product: CASSQTSGGAYTGELFF.

This clonotype was seen more than once but under ten times. The gene calls are TRBV7-9 and TRBJ2-2, with D perhaps matching TRBD1 or TRBD2 (5 bases each). This CDR3 contains 16 residues. Deletions cut 3 bases from V and 6 bases from J, with 17 bases between. CDR1 SEHNR and CDR2 FQNEAQ come from the germline V gene (reference sequence). The CDR3, as DNA: TGTGCCAGCAGCTTTACCACCGGGACGGAGGCCGGGGAGCTGTTTTTT. Its translation is CASSFTTGTEAGELFF. The whole variable domain, filled in from reference TRBV7-9 and TRBJ2-2, reads DTGVSQNPRHKITKRGQNVTFRCDPISEHNRLYWYRQTLGQGPEFLTYFQNEAQLEKSRLLSDRFSAERPKGSFSTLEIQRTEQGDSAMYLCASSFTTGTEAGELFFGEGSRLTVL.

The chain has TRBV28 and TRBJ2-5, with 9 bases identical to TRBD2. The V and J ends lost 5 bases and 6 bases, in that order; junction bases with no gene match: 10. The CDR3 spans 15 residues. Germline CDR1 is MDHEN and CDR2 is SYDVKM. The CDR3 bases are TGTGCCAGCAGTGTAGCGGGGGAAAGCAGTAAGACCCAGTACTTC. Translation: CASSVAGESSKTQYF.

The chain recombines TRBV4-2 with TRBJ1-2; 8 bases map to TRBD1. V shed 0 bases and J 7 bases; nucleotides not matched to a gene: 7. The CDR3 extends over 15 amino acids. Germline values: CDR1 LGHNA, CDR2 YNFKEQ. Written as DNA, the CDR3 is TGTGCCAGCAGCCAAGAAAGGACAGGGCTTAGTGGCTACACCTTC. It yields the protein CASSQERTGLSGYTF.

The table lists this clonotype with many counts. The chain links TRBV20-1 to TRBJ2-4; tentatively, D is TRBD1 (5 bases). The CDR3 consists of 13 residues. Looked up from germline, CDR1 is DFQATT and CDR2 is SNEGSKA (reference sequence). The germline V and J ends were trimmed by 1 base and 8 bases, with 12 bases remaining between them. The CDR3 spells CSARAGLMDIQYF. The DNA of the CDR3 is TGCAGTGCTAGAGCAGGGTTGATGGACATTCAGTACTTC.

The V gene is TRBV7-9, the J gene TRBJ2-2; no firm D call. Trimming took 4 bases from V and 5 from J, leaving 8 bases between them. CDR3 length equals 13 residues. Germline values: CDR1 SEHNR, CDR2 FQNEAQ (reference sequence). CDR3 sequence reads: CASSSQRTGELFF. The CDR3 bases are TGTGCCAGCAGCTCACAGAGAACCGGGGAGCTGTTTTTT.

This clonotype was counted only a few times. The rearrangement uses TRBV12-3 or TRBV12-4 and TRBJ2-1; tentative D call: TRBD1 (6 bases). Trimming pared 6 bases from V and 8 bases from J, leaving 11 bases between. There are 12 residues in the CDR3. CDR3 sequence (DNA): TGTGCCAGCAGCTACAGGGCTTATGAGCAGTTCTTC. Residues: CASSYRAYEQFF.

The chain combines TRBV5-1 with TRBJ2-2, with 9 bases lining up with TRBD1. CDR3 length: 15 amino acids. Germline V CDR1 and CDR2: SGHRS, YFSETQ. J was trimmed by 7 bases and V by 0 bases; bases with no gene match: 4. CDR3 DNA sequence: TGCGCCAGCAGCTTGGCGGGACAGGGAAACGGGGAGCTGTTTTTT. This gives the protein CASSLAGQGNGELFF.